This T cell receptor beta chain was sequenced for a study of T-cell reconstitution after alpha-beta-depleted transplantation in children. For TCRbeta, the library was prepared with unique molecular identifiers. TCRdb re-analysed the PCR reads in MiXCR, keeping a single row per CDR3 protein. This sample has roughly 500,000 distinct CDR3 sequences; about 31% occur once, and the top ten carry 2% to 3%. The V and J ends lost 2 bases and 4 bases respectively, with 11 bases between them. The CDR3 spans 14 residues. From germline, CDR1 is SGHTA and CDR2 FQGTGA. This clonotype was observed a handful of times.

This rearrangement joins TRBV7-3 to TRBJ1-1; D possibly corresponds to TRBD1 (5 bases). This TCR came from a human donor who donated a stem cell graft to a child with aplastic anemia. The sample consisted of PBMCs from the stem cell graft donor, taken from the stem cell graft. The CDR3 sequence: CASSLGGLPTEAFF. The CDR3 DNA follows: TGTGCCAGCAGCTTAGGGGGATTACCCACTGAAGCTTTCTTT.